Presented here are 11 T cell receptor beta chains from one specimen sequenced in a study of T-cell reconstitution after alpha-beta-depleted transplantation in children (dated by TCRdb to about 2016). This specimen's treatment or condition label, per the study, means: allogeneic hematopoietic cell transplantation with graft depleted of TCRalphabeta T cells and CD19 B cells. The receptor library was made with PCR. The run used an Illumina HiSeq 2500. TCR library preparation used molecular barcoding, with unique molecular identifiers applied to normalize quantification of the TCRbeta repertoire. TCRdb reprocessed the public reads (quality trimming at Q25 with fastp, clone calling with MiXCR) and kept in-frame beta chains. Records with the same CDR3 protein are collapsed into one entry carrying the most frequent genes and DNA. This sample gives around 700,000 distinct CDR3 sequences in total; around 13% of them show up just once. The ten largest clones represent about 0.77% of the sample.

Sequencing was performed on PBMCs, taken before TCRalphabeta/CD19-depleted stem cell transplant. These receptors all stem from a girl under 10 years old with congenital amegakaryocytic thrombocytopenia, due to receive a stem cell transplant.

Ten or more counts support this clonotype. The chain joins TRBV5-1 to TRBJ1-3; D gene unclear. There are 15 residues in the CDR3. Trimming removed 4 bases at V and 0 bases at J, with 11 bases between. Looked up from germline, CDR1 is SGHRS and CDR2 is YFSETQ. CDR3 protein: CASSGFGISGNTIYF. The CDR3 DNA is TGCGCCAGCAGCGGGTTCGGCATCTCTGGAAACACCATATATTTT.

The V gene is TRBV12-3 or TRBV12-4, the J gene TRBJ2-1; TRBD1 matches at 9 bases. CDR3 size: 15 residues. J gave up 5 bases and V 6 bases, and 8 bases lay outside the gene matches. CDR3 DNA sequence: TGTGCCAGCAGGCTCGGACAGGGGACCCACAATGAGCAGTTCTTC. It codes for CASRLGQGTHNEQFF.

The CDR3 DNA sequence: TGTGCCAGCAGTTTCCCGGGGGACAATGAAAAACTGTTTTTT. This translates into CASSFPGDNEKLFF. V gene TRBV12-3 or TRBV12-4 combines with J gene TRBJ1-4; weak D call: TRBD1 (5 bases). The CDR3 runs 14 residues. V was shortened by 3 bases and J by 5 bases, with 10 bases between the two germline ends.

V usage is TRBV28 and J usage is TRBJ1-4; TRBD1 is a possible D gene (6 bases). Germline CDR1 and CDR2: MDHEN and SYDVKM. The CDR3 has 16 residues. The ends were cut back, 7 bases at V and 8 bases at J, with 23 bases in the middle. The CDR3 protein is CASTLIRQASQEKLFF. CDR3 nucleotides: TGTGCCAGCACCCTTATCCGACAGGCCTCCCAGGAAAAACTGTTTTTT. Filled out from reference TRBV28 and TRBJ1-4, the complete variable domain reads DVKVTQSSRYLVKRTGEKVFLECVQDMDHENMFWYRQDPGLGLRLIYFSYDVKMKEKGDIPEGYSVSREKKERFSLILESASTNQTSMYLCASTLIRQASQEKLFFGSGTQLSVL.

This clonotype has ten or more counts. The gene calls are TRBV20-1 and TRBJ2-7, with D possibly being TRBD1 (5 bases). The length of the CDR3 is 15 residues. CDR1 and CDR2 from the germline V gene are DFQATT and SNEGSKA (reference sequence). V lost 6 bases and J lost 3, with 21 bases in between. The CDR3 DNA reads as TGCAGTGCCACGGTGGGGCTCCCCTCTAGCTACGAGCAGTACTTC. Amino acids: CSATVGLPSSYEQYF.

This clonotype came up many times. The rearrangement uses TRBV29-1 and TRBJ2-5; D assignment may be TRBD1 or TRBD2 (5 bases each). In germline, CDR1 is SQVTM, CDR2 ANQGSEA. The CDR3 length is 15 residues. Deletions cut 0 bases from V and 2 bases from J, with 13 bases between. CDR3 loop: CSVEDPGTEQETQYF. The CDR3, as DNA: TGCAGCGTTGAAGATCCCGGGACGGAGCAAGAGACCCAGTACTTC.

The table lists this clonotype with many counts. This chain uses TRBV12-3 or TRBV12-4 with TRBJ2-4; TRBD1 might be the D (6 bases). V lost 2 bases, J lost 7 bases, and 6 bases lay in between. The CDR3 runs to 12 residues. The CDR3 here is CASSLQGNIQYF. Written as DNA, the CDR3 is TGTGCCAGCAGTTTACAGGGGAACATTCAGTACTTC.

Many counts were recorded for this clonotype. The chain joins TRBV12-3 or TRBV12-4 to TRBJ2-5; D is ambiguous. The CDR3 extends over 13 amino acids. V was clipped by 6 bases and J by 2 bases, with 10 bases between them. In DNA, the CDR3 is TGTGCCAGCAGCACCCTAGGACAAGAGACCCAGTACTTC. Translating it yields CASSTLGQETQYF.

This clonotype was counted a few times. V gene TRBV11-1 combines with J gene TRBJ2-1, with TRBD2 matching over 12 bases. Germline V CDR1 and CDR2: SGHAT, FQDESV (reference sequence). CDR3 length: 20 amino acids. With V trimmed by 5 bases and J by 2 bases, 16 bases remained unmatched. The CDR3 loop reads CASSPHRLAGAFAPYNEQFF. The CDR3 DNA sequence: TGTGCCAGCAGCCCACACAGACTAGCGGGAGCCTTTGCCCCCTACAATGAGCAGTTCTTC.

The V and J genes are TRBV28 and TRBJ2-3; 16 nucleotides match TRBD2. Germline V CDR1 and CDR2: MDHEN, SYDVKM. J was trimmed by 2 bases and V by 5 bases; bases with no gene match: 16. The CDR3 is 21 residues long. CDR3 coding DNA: TGTGCCAGCAGTCACCTGGGACTAGCGGGAGGGCCGGGGACCAACACAGATACGCAGTATTTT. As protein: CASSHLGLAGGPGTNTDTQYF. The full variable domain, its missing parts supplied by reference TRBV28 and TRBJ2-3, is DVKVTQSSRYLVKRTGEKVFLECVQDMDHENMFWYRQDPGLGLRLIYFSYDVKMKEKGDIPEGYSVSREKKERFSLILESASTNQTSMYLCASSHLGLAGGPGTNTDTQYFGPGTRLTVL.

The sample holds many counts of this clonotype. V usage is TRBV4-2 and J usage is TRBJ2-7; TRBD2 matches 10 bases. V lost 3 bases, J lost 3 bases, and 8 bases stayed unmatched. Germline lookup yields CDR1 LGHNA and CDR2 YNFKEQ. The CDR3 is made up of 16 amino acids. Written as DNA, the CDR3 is TGTGCCAGCAGCCACGGGGGACTAGCGAGTAGCTACGAGCAGTACTTC. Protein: CASSHGGLASSYEQYF.